One sample yielded the 11 T cell receptor beta chains listed below, sequenced in a study of blood T cell repertoires in COVID-19. The data were produced by immunoSEQ multiplex PCR, yet TCRdb's version contains in-frame clones alone and is incomplete. The data contain approximately 300,000 clones, nearly 90% of them singletons. Source material: peripheral blood. Receptors originate from a woman in her twenties or thirties with COVID-19, enrolled during active disease.

The CDR3 sequence: CASSSRSGNQPQHF. DNA of the CDR3: TGTGCCAGCAGCTCTCGATCGGGCAATCAGCCCCAGCATTTT. The V gene is TRBV6-5, the J gene TRBJ1-5; D not resolved. With 6 bases removed from V and 2 bases from J, the gap between germline ends came to 11 bases. CDR3 length equals 14 residues. Germline-derived CDR1 and CDR2 are MNHEY and SVGAGI.

This chain links TRBV20-1 with TRBJ1-2, with unresolved D. This CDR3 contains 15 residues. V lost 3 bases, J lost 4 bases, and 18 bases lay in between. Germline assignment: CDR1 DFQATT and CDR2 SNEGSKA (reference sequence). The CDR3 sequence: CSASKAGQSIYGYTF. The CDR3, as DNA: TGCAGTGCTAGTAAGGCAGGCCAGTCAATCTATGGCTACACCTTC.

The chain uses TRBV4-1 and TRBJ1-3; D gene uncertain. CDR1 and CDR2 (germline): MGHRA, YSYEKL. This CDR3 spans 15 amino acids. The germline V and J ends were trimmed by 0 bases and 0 bases, with 6 bases remaining between them. The CDR3 loop reads CASSQDVSSGNTIYF. The CDR3 coding sequence is TGCGCCAGCAGCCAAGATGTCAGCTCTGGAAACACCATATATTTT.

This chain links TRBV7-2 with TRBJ1-2; no firm D call. Germline V lookup: CDR1 SGHTA, CDR2 FQGNSA. Trimming took 2 bases from V and 4 from J, leaving 11 bases between them. The CDR3 loop spans 14 amino acids. For the CDR3, the DNA is TGTGCCAGCAGCTTAATCGGGGAGACCTATGGCTACACCTTC. It encodes CASSLIGETYGYTF.

The rearrangement joins TRBV3-1 (or the pseudogene TRBV3-2) to TRBJ1-6; D unclear. Germline assignment: CDR1 LGHDT and CDR2 YNNKEL (reference sequence). The CDR3 is 14 residues long. With 1 base removed from V and 8 bases from J, the gap between germline ends came to 9 bases. CDR3 DNA sequence: TGTGCCAGCAGCCAAGGGGCAGCTTATTCACCCCTCCACTTT. This codes for CASSQGAAYSPLHF.

The J gene is TRBJ2-4, the V gene TRBV14; 8 bases fit TRBD2. V shed 5 bases and J 0 bases; nucleotides not matched to a gene: 3. Germline V CDR1 and CDR2: SGHDN, FVKESK. The CDR3 contains 15 residues. For the CDR3, the DNA is TGTGCCAGCAGCAAAAGCGGGAGAGCCAAAAACATTCAGTACTTC. This sequence encodes CASSKSGRAKNIQYF.

This clone was found once. This chain connects TRBV18 to TRBJ2-2; TRBD2 aligns across 9 bases. Germline CDR1 is KGHSH and CDR2 is LQKENI. With 3 bases clipped from V and 2 bases from J, the junction kept 7 bases outside the gene matches. This CDR3 contains 17 residues. Here the CDR3 DNA reads TGTGCCAGCTCACCGGGAATAGCGGGGGCCAACACCGGGGAGCTGTTTTTT. Protein product: CASSPGIAGANTGELFF.

This clone was found once. V and J are TRBV6-5 and TRBJ2-1, with D maybe TRBD2 (6 bases). Trimming stripped 7 bases from V and 10 bases from J, with 20 bases between. There are 14 residues in the CDR3. Germline CDR1 is MNHEY and CDR2 is SVGAGI. CDR3 in DNA: TGTGCCAGCAAACCCGCGGGGTCAACTAGCGAGCAGTTCTTC. It is translated as CASKPAGSTSEQFF.

As regards this clone: Other DNA sequences in this specimen translate into the identical CDR3. V usage is TRBV28 and J usage is TRBJ1-1, with 7 bases fitting TRBD1. Germline V CDR1 and CDR2: MDHEN, SYDVKM. The CDR3 spans 14 residues. The V gene end was trimmed by 3 bases and the J gene end by 2 bases; junction bases not matched to a gene: 3. The CDR3 bases are TGTGCCAGCAGTTTTAGGGGGCTAAACACTGAAGCTTTCTTT. Translated: CASSFRGLNTEAFF.

The chain employs TRBV5-1 and TRBJ2-3; 8 positions match TRBD1. CDR1 and CDR2 from the germline V gene are SGHRS and YFSETQ. The CDR3 runs 16 residues. After removal of 2 bases from V and 0 bases from J, the junction contained 5 bases not matched to a gene. The CDR3 DNA follows: TGCGCCAGCAGCTTAGAGTACAGGGGGAGCACAGATACGCAGTATTTT. Translating gives CASSLEYRGSTDTQYF. Full variable domain (remainder filled in from reference TRBV5-1 and TRBJ2-3): KAGVTQTPRYLIKTRGQQVTLSCSPISGHRSVSWYQQTPGQGLQFLFEYFSETQRNKGNFPGRFSGRQFSNSRSEMNVSTLELGDSALYLCASSLEYRGSTDTQYFGPGTRLTVL.

The J gene is TRBJ2-6, the V gene TRBV3-1 (or the pseudogene TRBV3-2), with D uncertain. V lost 4 bases to trimming and J lost 2 bases, with 9 bases between them. CDR1 and CDR2 (germline): LGHDT, YNNKEL (reference sequence). The CDR3 loop spans 15 amino acids. The CDR3 DNA reads as TGTGCCAGCAGCCCTACTACCCCTGGGGCCAACGTCCTGACTTTC. Its translation: CASSPTTPGANVLTF.